Listed below are T cell receptor beta chains from one sample, sequenced in a study of blood T cell repertoires in COVID-19. The repertoire was sequenced with immunoSEQ multiplex PCR; TCRdb's copy has only in-frame clones and lacks some. This table has roughly 100,000 clones, roughly 90% appearing once. The sequencing input was peripheral blood. The receptors come from a woman older than 75 in a cohort sampled during active COVID-19. CDR3s leave out the opening cysteine and the closing phenylalanine or tryptophan.

cdr3_aa: ASSVSLSDVVPLH
v_call: TRBV2

cdr3_aa: ASTGNAGASNYGYT
v_call: TRBV7-9

cdr3_aa: ASSQQGAREKLF
v_call: TRBV7-9

cdr3_aa: ASSSGDDYGYT
v_call: TRBV10-1

cdr3_aa: ATSLVGGARTGELF
v_call: TRBV24-1

cdr3_aa: ASSDQHEGLNQPQH
v_call: TRBV6-1

cdr3_aa: ASSPTGVAGSYEQY
v_call: TRBV5-1

cdr3_aa: ASSQADRGPYGYT
v_call: TRBV3-1/TRBV3-2

cdr3_aa: ASSPLMGTYNEQF
v_call: TRBV9

cdr3_aa: ASSSSAGPYNEQF
v_call: TRBV5-1

cdr3_aa: ASSRDRVTEAF
v_call: TRBV6-2/TRBV6-3

cdr3_aa: ASSFKREKTRYEQY
v_call: TRBV11-3

cdr3_aa: ASNKQGGSFDEQF
v_call: TRBV19

cdr3_aa: ASSFGQQPQH
v_call: TRBV6-2/TRBV6-3

cdr3_aa: ASKPPGLAGSYEQY
v_call: TRBV27

cdr3_aa: ASSLSGTDTQY
v_call: TRBV13

cdr3_aa: ASSKGVAGELF
v_call: TRBV7-2